This T cell receptor (beta chain) was identified in a study of blood T cell repertoires in COVID-19. Study background: T cells, B-cell-depleted T cells, or PBMCs provided the cDNA or gDNA that served as material.

With 4 bases clipped from V and 4 bases from J, the junction kept 5 bases outside the gene matches. The CDR3 has 15 amino acids. Germline V CDR1 and CDR2: SGHTA, FQGNSA. TCRdb's table, derived via immunoSEQ multiplex PCR, lists solely in-frame clones and lacks some. Of approximately 59,000 clones in the sample, about 83% were seen once. Material: peripheral blood. The chain uses TRBV7-2 and TRBJ2-1, with 9 bases matching TRBD1. The sequence derives from a man aged 35 to 55 with active COVID-19. The CDR3 is CASSWGQGEYNEQFF. The CDR3 DNA reads TGTGCCAGCAGCTGGGGACAGGGAGAATACAATGAGCAGTTCTTC. Drawing the rest from reference TRBV7-2 and TRBJ2-1, the complete variable domain is GAGVSQSPSNKVTEKGKDVELRCDPISGHTALYWYRQSLGQGLEFLIYFQGNSAPDKSGLPSDRFSAERTGGSVSTLTIQRTQQEDSAVYLCASSWGQGEYNEQFFGPGTRLTVL.